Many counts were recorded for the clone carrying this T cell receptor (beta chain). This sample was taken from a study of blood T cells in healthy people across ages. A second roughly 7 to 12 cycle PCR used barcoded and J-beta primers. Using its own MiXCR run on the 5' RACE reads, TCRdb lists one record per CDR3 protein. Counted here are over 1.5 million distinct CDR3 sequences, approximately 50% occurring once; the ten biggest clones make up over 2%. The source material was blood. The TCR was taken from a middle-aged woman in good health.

Here the CDR3 reads CASSPTRTEENIQYF. The CDR3 DNA reads TGTGCCAGCTCACCGACCCGGACAGAAGAAAACATTCAGTACTTC. The chain has TRBV18 and TRBJ2-4; TRBD1 might be the D (6 bases). This CDR3 is 15 amino acids long. Germline V lookup: CDR1 KGHSH, CDR2 LQKENI. The V end was cut by 3 bases, the J end by 5 bases, with 14 bases between.